Below are 32 T cell receptor beta chains sequenced from a single sample in a study of cytomegalovirus exposure and HLA in healthy donors. The PCR contained 60 Vbeta and 13 Jbeta primers. The table came from immunoSEQ multiplex PCR; TCRdb's copy has only in-frame clones and leaves some out. This table holds 100,000 or so clones, approximately 70% found once. Sequenced: PBMCs. Receptors were obtained from a man in his forties or fifties in good health and CMV-seronegative.

On this clone: Other nucleotide sequences in the sample specify the same CDR3. The genes are TRBV7-9 and TRBJ2-7; D is unresolved. Trimming removed 5 bases from V and 3 bases from J, with 5 bases in between. Germline V gives CDR1 SEHNR, CDR2 FQNEAQ (reference sequence). The CDR3 is 11 amino acids. The CDR3 DNA is TGTGCCAGCAGCAACAACTACGAGCAGTACTTC. It specifies CASSNNYEQYF. Full variable domain (rest looked up from reference TRBV7-9 and TRBJ2-7): DTGVSQNPRHKITKRGQNVTFRCDPISEHNRLYWYRQTLGQGPEFLTYFQNEAQLEKSRLLSDRFSAERPKGSFSTLEIQRTEQGDSAMYLCASSNNYEQYFGPGTRLTVT.

The chain combines TRBV7-9 with TRBJ2-2; 8 bases are shared with TRBD1. Trimming took 11 bases from V and 4 from J; bases not matched to a gene: 9. The length of the CDR3 is 14 residues. Germline V CDR1 and CDR2: SEHNR, FQNEAQ (reference sequence). For the CDR3, the DNA is TGTGCCGGTTCGGGACAGGAGCCCACCGGGGAGCTGTTTTTT. As protein: CAGSGQEPTGELFF.

This clone was seen once. The chain has TRBV11-2 and TRBJ2-2; 9 positions match TRBD1. Germline V CDR1 and CDR2: SGHAT, FQNNGV. The CDR3 is 15 amino acids. J lost 2 bases, V lost 5 bases, and 3 bases had no gene match. DNA of the CDR3: TGTGCCAGCAGCCAGGACAGGGGCAACACCGGGGAGCTGTTTTTT. It codes for CASSQDRGNTGELFF.

This chain's CDR3 is CASSQGGFGLLTYEQYF. For the CDR3, the DNA is TGCGCCAGCAGCCAAGGCGGATTCGGACTGCTCACCTACGAGCAGTACTTC. The chain combines TRBV4-1 with TRBJ2-7, with D maybe TRBD2 (5 bases). Germline V CDR1 and CDR2: MGHRA, YSYEKL. Between the trimmed V and J ends, which lost 1 base and 2 bases, there was a span of 18 bases. This CDR3 comprises 17 residues.

The chain employs TRBV5-1 and TRBJ2-3, with 9 nucleotides matching TRBD1. The CDR3 contains 15 residues. Looked up from germline, CDR1 is SGHRS and CDR2 is YFSETQ. Trimming removed 4 bases from V and 1 base from J; junction bases left unmatched: 4. CDR3 sequence reads: CASSRWTGGTDTQYF. The CDR3 nucleotides are TGCGCCAGCAGCAGGTGGACAGGGGGCACAGATACGCAGTATTTT.

The CDR3 sequence: CAGQGARYGYTF. In DNA, the CDR3 is TGTGCCGGTCAGGGGGCGCGCTATGGCTACACCTTC. The chain carries TRBV2 and TRBJ1-2; TRBD1 agrees at 8 bases. CDR1 and CDR2 (germline): SNHLY, FYNNEI. The CDR3 is 12 amino acids. V was clipped by 11 bases and J by 4 bases; unmatched bases: 6. The entire variable domain, with the rest obtained from reference TRBV2 and TRBJ1-2, is as follows: EPEVTQTPSHQVTQMGQEVILRCVPISNHLYFYWYRQILGQKVEFLVSFYNNEISEKSEIFDDQFSVERPDGSNFTLKIRSTKLEDSAMYFCAGQGARYGYTFGSGTRLTVV.

DNA for the CDR3: TGCGCCAGCAGCCGGACAGGGGGCATCCACGAGCAGTACTTC. Translated, it gives CASSRTGGIHEQYF. J is TRBJ2-7 and V is TRBV4-1, with 11 positions matching TRBD1. The CDR3 length is 14 residues. After removal of 4 bases from V and 5 bases from J, the junction contained 4 bases not matched to a gene. The germline CDR1 and CDR2 sequences are MGHRA and YSYEKL.

The chain uses TRBV19 and TRBJ2-2; D perhaps matches TRBD1 (6 bases). With 4 bases removed from V and 7 bases from J, the gap between germline ends came to 19 bases. Germline V lookup: CDR1 LNHDA, CDR2 SQIVND (reference sequence). CDR3 length equals 16 residues. In DNA, the CDR3 is TGTGCCAGTAGTAGTAAGGGGGTCACAGTAGACGGGGAGCTGTTTTTT. Translating it yields CASSSKGVTVDGELFF.

This chain connects TRBV5-1 to TRBJ2-7, with no clear D. The V and J ends lost 3 bases and 3 bases respectively, with 16 bases between them. Germline CDR1 reads SGHRS; CDR2 reads YFSETQ. The CDR3 has 15 amino acids. CDR3 residues: CASSSPSSSSYEQYF. The CDR3 coding sequence is TGCGCCAGCAGCTCCCCGTCCAGTTCCAGCTACGAGCAGTACTTC.

The chain employs TRBV5-1 and TRBJ2-2; D is unclear. Between the trimmed V and J ends, which lost 4 bases and 3 bases, there was a span of 13 bases. The CDR3 is 15 residues long. Germline V CDR1 and CDR2: SGHRS, YFSETQ. CDR3 nucleotides: TGCGCCAGCAGCCCCGAGTTAAGCTACACCGGGGAGCTGTTTTTT. Its protein is CASSPELSYTGELFF.

CDR3 coding DNA: TGTGCCAGCAGCTTAGAGAGCAGGGCTGAAGCTTTCTTT. Protein: CASSLESRAEAFF. The V gene is TRBV7-6, the J gene TRBJ1-1; D perhaps matches TRBD1 (5 bases). The CDR3 spans 13 residues. Germline CDR1 reads SGHVS; CDR2 reads FNYEAQ. Trimming left V 1 base short and J 6 bases short, with 9 bases between.

This clone occurred a few times. The V and J genes are TRBV5-1 and TRBJ2-1; no definite D call. The CDR3 is 13 residues long. V lost 0 bases, J lost 8 bases, and 9 bases lay in between. Germline CDR1 reads SGHRS; CDR2 reads YFSETQ. The CDR3 nucleotides read TGCGCCAGCAGCTTGGCCCGGGTTGATGAGCAGTTCTTC. Its translation: CASSLARVDEQFF. The variable domain in full, with the rest retrieved from reference TRBV5-1 and TRBJ2-1, is KAGVTQTPRYLIKTRGQQVTLSCSPISGHRSVSWYQQTPGQGLQFLFEYFSETQRNKGNFPGRFSGRQFSNSRSEMNVSTLELGDSALYLCASSLARVDEQFFGPGTRLTVL.

This clone was counted only a few times. The rearrangement joins TRBV7-2 to TRBJ2-1, with D uncertain. V was cut by 2 bases and J by 10 bases, with 12 bases left in between. The CDR3 runs 13 residues. In germline, CDR1 is SGHTA, CDR2 FQGNSA. For the CDR3, the DNA is TGTGCCAGCAGCTTATCGTCTTTCCAGGAGCAGTTCTTC. Its protein is CASSLSSFQEQFF. The full variable domain, completed using reference TRBV7-2 and TRBJ2-1, is GAGVSQSPSNKVTEKGKDVELRCDPISGHTALYWYRQSLGQGLEFLIYFQGNSAPDKSGLPSDRFSAERTGGSVSTLTIQRTQQEDSAVYLCASSLSSFQEQFFGPGTRLTVL.

This sequence joins TRBV21-1 and TRBJ2-2; whether TRBD2, the table's D call, matches the DNA was not checked. TRBV21-1 is assigned pseudogene status. The CDR3 extends over 14 amino acids. The CDR3 sequence: CASSVIADTGELFF. As DNA, the CDR3 is TGTGCCAGCAGCGTGATAGCGGACACCGGGGAGCTGTTTTTT.

This clone was recorded a few times. The chain combines TRBV2 with TRBJ2-5, with D tentatively TRBD1 (6 bases). The CDR3 covers 16 residues. Germline CDR1 is SNHLY and CDR2 is FYNNEI. With 1 base removed from V and 4 bases from J, the gap between germline ends came to 16 bases. In DNA, the CDR3 is TGTGCCAGCAGTGAAGTATTTCAGGGGTCGGGAGAGACCCAGTACTTC. It specifies CASSEVFQGSGETQYF.

There are a few counts of this clone. The chain has TRBV6-1 and TRBJ1-1, with a possible D match to TRBD1 (6 bases). V was clipped by 2 bases and J by 7 bases, with 11 bases between them. This CDR3 has 13 residues. Germline CDR1 is MNHNS and CDR2 is SASEGT. The DNA for the CDR3 is TGTGCCAGCAGTGAACAGGGGTTAATTGAAGCTTTCTTT. This sequence encodes CASSEQGLIEAFF.

This chain joins TRBV7-2 and TRBJ1-3; possible D gene TRBD1, 6 bases. This CDR3 contains 15 residues. From germline, CDR1 is SGHTA and CDR2 FQGNSA. Trimming shortened V by 1 base and J by 4 bases, and 11 bases separated the two germline ends. The CDR3 DNA sequence: TGTGCCAGCAGCTTAGGTTGGCAGGGGGGAAACACCATATATTTT. This gives the protein CASSLGWQGGNTIYF.

The chain combines TRBV7-2 with TRBJ2-3; D is possibly TRBD2 (7 bases). Between the trimmed V and J ends, which lost 4 bases and 1 base, there was a span of 15 bases. The V gene's germline CDR1 is SGHTA and CDR2 FQGNSA. This CDR3 contains 16 residues. CDR3 bases: TGTGCCAGCAGCTCTTTTCGAGGGGGGGGCACAGATACGCAGTATTTT. This codes for CASSSFRGGGTDTQYF.

This rearrangement joins TRBV5-6 to TRBJ2-7; 7 nucleotides line up with TRBD1. V was pared by 3 bases and J by 2 bases, with 8 bases of the junction left unmatched. This CDR3 has 15 amino acids. Per the germline V gene, CDR1 is SGHDT and CDR2 is YYEEEE. CDR3 loop: CASSWTGVAAYEQYF. In DNA, the CDR3 is TGTGCCAGCAGCTGGACAGGAGTCGCTGCCTACGAGCAGTACTTC.

The chain joins TRBV19 to TRBJ1-2, with D possibly matching TRBD1 (5 bases). The CDR3 extends over 14 amino acids. Between the trimmed V and J ends, which lost 6 bases and 3 bases, there was a span of 14 bases. Germline loops: CDR1 LNHDA, CDR2 SQIVND (reference sequence). CDR3 coding DNA: TGTGCCAGTAGGCCGCCGGGGGGGGACTATGGCTACACCTTC. Translated: CASRPPGGDYGYTF.

The CDR3 nucleotides read TGTGCCAGCAGTAGACAGGGCTACGAGCAGTACTTC. This encodes CASSRQGYEQYF. V usage is TRBV6-1 and J usage is TRBJ2-7; 7 bases fit TRBD1. With 5 bases clipped from V and 3 bases from J, the junction kept 1 base outside the gene matches. Germline V CDR1 and CDR2: MNHNS, SASEGT. This CDR3 is built from 12 residues.

The gene calls are TRBV11-2 and TRBJ2-7; 8 nucleotides agree with TRBD1. The CDR3 runs to 16 residues. Trimming at V came to 5 bases and at J to 4 bases, leaving 13 bases not matched to a gene. Germline V gene lookup returns CDR1 SGHAT and CDR2 FQNNGV. DNA of the CDR3: TGTGCCAGCAGCCGCCTAAAGTCAGGGGGCTGGTACGAGCAGTACTTC. Translation: CASSRLKSGGWYEQYF.

V and J are TRBV5-1 and TRBJ2-7; no definite D call. The CDR3 is 14 amino acids. Trimming removed 3 bases at V and 3 bases at J, with 13 bases between. The V gene's germline CDR1 is SGHRS and CDR2 YFSETQ. The CDR3 spells CASSSQDPGYEQYF. As DNA, the CDR3 is TGCGCCAGCAGCTCCCAAGATCCAGGCTACGAGCAGTACTTC.

The chain uses TRBV10-3 and TRBJ2-7, with TRBD2 matching over 8 bases. The CDR3 runs to 13 residues. The V segment lost 6 bases and the J segment 3 bases; nucleotides outside the gene matches: 4. Germline assignment: CDR1 ENHRY and CDR2 SYGVKD. CDR3 loop: CAISGSGGYEQYF. The CDR3 DNA reads as TGTGCCATCAGCGGGAGCGGGGGCTACGAGCAGTACTTC.

The V gene is TRBV5-1, the J gene TRBJ2-5; tentative D call: TRBD2 (7 bases). CDR1 SGHRS and CDR2 YFSETQ come from the germline V gene. Trimming took 2 bases from V and 5 from J, leaving 19 bases between them. This CDR3 is 16 amino acids long. The CDR3 loop is CASSFLTGRARETQYF. As DNA, the CDR3 is TGCGCCAGCAGCTTTCTTACAGGGAGGGCCAGGGAGACCCAGTACTTC.

This chain links TRBV5-1 with TRBJ1-3; TRBD1 matches 8 bases. This CDR3 has 15 amino acids. Trimming removed 0 bases from V and 3 bases from J; junction bases left unmatched: 2. Germline-derived CDR1 and CDR2 are SGHRS and YFSETQ. CDR3 DNA sequence: TGCGCCAGCAGCTTGGGACAGGGGTATGGAAACACCATATATTTT. Translating gives CASSLGQGYGNTIYF.

This clone came up a few times. The sample carries other DNA sequences with the same CDR3. The V call is TRBV29-1, the J call TRBJ2-7; weak D call: TRBD2 (6 bases). The length of the CDR3 is 12 residues. Trimming removed 6 bases from V and 1 base from J, with 10 bases in between. Germline CDR1 is SQVTM and CDR2 is ANQGSEA. The CDR3 region is CSVGGGSYEQYF. CDR3 DNA sequence: TGCAGCGTAGGTGGGGGGTCCTACGAGCAGTACTTC.

The rearrangement joins TRBV7-6 to TRBJ1-5; a possible D gene is TRBD1 (5 bases). The ends were cut back, 0 bases at V and 6 bases at J, with 12 bases in the middle. CDR1 and CDR2 from the germline V gene are SGHVS and FNYEAQ. The CDR3 totals 15 residues. The DNA for the CDR3 is TGTGCCAGCAGCTTAGCGGGGGGTCCGGTTCAGCCCCAGCATTTT. Its translation is CASSLAGGPVQPQHF.

J is TRBJ2-3 and V is TRBV7-7; the match to TRBD2 covers 13 bases. The CDR3 contains 15 residues. Looked up from germline, CDR1 is SSHAT and CDR2 is FNYEAQ (reference sequence). V trimming: 1 base; J trimming: 6 bases; junction bases outside the gene matches: 1. The CDR3 nucleotides read TGTGCCAGCAGCTTAGGGACTAGCGGGGGTGATACGCAGTATTTT. It yields the protein CASSLGTSGGDTQYF.

As for this clone: A junction end diverges from the germline sequence, so it may reflect a read error. The V call is TRBV7-6, the J call TRBJ2-3, with D possibly being TRBD2 (6 bases). The CDR3 runs to 15 residues. Looked up from germline, CDR1 is SGHVS and CDR2 is FNYEAQ. The DNA for the CDR3 is TGTGCCAGCAGCCTAGCTAGCGTTAGCACAGATACGCAGTATTTT. Translation: CASSLASVSTDTQYF.

The J gene is TRBJ1-1, the V gene TRBV6-5; maybe TRBD1 (6 bases). Between the trimmed V and J ends, which lost 2 bases and 2 bases, there was a span of 15 bases. The CDR3 contains 16 residues. Germline V gene sequence: CDR1 MNHEY, CDR2 SVGAGI. In nucleotides, the CDR3 is TGTGCCAGCAGTTACCGTCGGGACATCGGTAACACTGAAGCTTTCTTT. Amino acids: CASSYRRDIGNTEAFF.

This clone is medium-sized. The chain uses TRBV6-6 and TRBJ2-3, with 7 bases matching TRBD1. The CDR3 length is 16 residues. V shed 5 bases, J shed 3 bases, and the junction held 11 bases outside the gene matches. Germline V gene lookup returns CDR1 MNHNY and CDR2 SVGAGI (reference sequence). Here the CDR3 DNA reads TGTGCCAGCAGTCGGAAACCTGACAGGGAGACAGATACGCAGTATTTT. Residues: CASSRKPDRETDTQYF.